The clone carrying this T cell receptor (beta chain) was recorded only once. The sample originates from a study of cytomegalovirus exposure and HLA in healthy donors. Trimming removed 1 base at V and 3 bases at J, with 9 bases between. Germline CDR1 and CDR2: SGDLS and YYNGEE. The CDR3 extends over 14 amino acids. The PCR employed 60 Vbeta primers together with 13 Jbeta primers. Sequencing used immunoSEQ multiplex PCR; TCRdb keeps in-frame clones, though not all of them. This sample has 120,000 or so clones, with over 60% found just once. The chain employs TRBV9 and TRBJ2-3; D gene uncertain. What was sequenced was PBMCs. The sequence derives from a young man in good health and CMV-seronegative. CDR3 in DNA: TGTGCCAGCAGCGTATTTAGTATGACAGATACGCAGTATTTT. This codes for CASSVFSMTDTQYF.